This TCR beta chain comes out of a study of blood T cell repertoires in COVID-19. Germline values: CDR1 SGHRS, CDR2 YFSETQ. This CDR3 contains 13 residues. The V gene lost 0 bases and the J gene lost 4 bases, with 7 bases spanning the gap. The assay was immunoSEQ multiplex PCR, and TCRdb's table has in-frame clones only and misses some. The sample has about 120,000 clones, 82% seen once. This chain connects TRBV5-1 to TRBJ1-2; D not resolved. Specimen: peripheral blood. The receptor's source is a human donor in a cohort sampled during active COVID-19. The CDR3 bases are TGCGCCAGCAGCTTGGAACAGAGCTATGGCTACACCTTC. Amino acid sequence: CASSLEQSYGYTF.